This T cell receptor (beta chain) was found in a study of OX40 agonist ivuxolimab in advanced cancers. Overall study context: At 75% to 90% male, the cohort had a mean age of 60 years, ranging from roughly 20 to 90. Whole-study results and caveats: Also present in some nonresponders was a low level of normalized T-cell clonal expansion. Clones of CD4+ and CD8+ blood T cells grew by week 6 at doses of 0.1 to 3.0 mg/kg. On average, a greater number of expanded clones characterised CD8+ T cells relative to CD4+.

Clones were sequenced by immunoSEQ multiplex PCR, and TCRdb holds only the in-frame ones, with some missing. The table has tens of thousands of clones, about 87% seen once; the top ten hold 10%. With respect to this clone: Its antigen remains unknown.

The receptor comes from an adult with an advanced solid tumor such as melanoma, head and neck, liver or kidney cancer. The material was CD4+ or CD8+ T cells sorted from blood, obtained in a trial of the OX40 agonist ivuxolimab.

CDR3 DNA: TGTGCCAGCAGCGTAGAATACTCACCCTACAATGAGCAGTTCTTC. Amino acid sequence: CASSVEYSPYNEQFF. The chain joins TRBV9 to TRBJ2-1, with unresolved D. The length of the CDR3 is 15 residues. Per germline, CDR1 SGDLS and CDR2 YYNGEE. V lost 0 bases to trimming and J lost 2 bases, with 9 bases between them.